This T cell receptor beta chain originates from a study of shared clonotypes between healthy human individuals. Study background: Every donor yielded three CD4 naive, three CD4 memory, two CD8 naive and one CD8 memory plate. Study-wide results and limits: Large sequencing depth failed to make sorted-subset sequencing complete, rarefaction showed. Unshared clonotypes carried lower generation probabilities than those common to all four donors.

The repertoire was sequenced with immunoSEQ multiplex PCR; TCRdb's copy has only in-frame clones and lacks some. The sample shows some 980,000 clones, 76% of them seen only once. Concerning this clone: Antigen unknown.

The study enrolled healthy HIV-negative adults without recent acute infections or vaccinations as donors. Germline-derived CDR1 and CDR2 are LGHNA and YSLEER. V was cut by 4 bases and J by 1 base, with 13 bases left in between. The CDR3 has 15 residues. The sequenced sample consisted of memory CD4+ T cells sorted from blood. Subset reported: CD45RA-negative fraction. The clonotype originates from a man aged 18 to 30 in good health. This chain uses TRBV4-3 with TRBJ1-2; a weak D match, TRBD1 (5 bases). The CDR3 DNA follows: TGCGCCAGCAGCCCAAGCCAGGGATTTAACTATGGCTACACCTTC. This encodes CASSPSQGFNYGYTF.